The T cell receptor (beta chain) described here comes from a study of cytomegalovirus exposure and HLA in healthy donors. Across the whole study: Unique TCR beta sequences numbering 95 million to 130 million came from 190 million or so T cells in an earlier analysis. The study, taken as a whole, reports: As immune exposure information, only CMV serostatus was available. Cytomegalovirus status, reportedly, was diagnosed with high specificity and sensitivity by the classifier.

The PCR employed 60 Vbeta primers together with 13 Jbeta primers. The assay was immunoSEQ multiplex PCR, and TCRdb's table has in-frame clones only and misses some. In the table there are some 77,000 clones, about 80% of which are singletons. About this clone itself: Its antigen is not known.

From germline, CDR1 is KGHSH and CDR2 LQKENI. Trimming cost V 3 bases and J 9 bases, with 18 bases left between them. This CDR3 has 15 amino acids. The sample comprised PBMCs. This clonotype was sampled from a woman aged 50 to 65 in good health and CMV-seropositive. The chain joins TRBV18 to TRBJ2-1; weak D call: TRBD1 (6 bases). CDR3 loop: CASSPGQGVYSEQFF. For the CDR3, the DNA is TGTGCCAGCTCACCGGGACAAGGGGTTTATTCTGAGCAGTTCTTC.